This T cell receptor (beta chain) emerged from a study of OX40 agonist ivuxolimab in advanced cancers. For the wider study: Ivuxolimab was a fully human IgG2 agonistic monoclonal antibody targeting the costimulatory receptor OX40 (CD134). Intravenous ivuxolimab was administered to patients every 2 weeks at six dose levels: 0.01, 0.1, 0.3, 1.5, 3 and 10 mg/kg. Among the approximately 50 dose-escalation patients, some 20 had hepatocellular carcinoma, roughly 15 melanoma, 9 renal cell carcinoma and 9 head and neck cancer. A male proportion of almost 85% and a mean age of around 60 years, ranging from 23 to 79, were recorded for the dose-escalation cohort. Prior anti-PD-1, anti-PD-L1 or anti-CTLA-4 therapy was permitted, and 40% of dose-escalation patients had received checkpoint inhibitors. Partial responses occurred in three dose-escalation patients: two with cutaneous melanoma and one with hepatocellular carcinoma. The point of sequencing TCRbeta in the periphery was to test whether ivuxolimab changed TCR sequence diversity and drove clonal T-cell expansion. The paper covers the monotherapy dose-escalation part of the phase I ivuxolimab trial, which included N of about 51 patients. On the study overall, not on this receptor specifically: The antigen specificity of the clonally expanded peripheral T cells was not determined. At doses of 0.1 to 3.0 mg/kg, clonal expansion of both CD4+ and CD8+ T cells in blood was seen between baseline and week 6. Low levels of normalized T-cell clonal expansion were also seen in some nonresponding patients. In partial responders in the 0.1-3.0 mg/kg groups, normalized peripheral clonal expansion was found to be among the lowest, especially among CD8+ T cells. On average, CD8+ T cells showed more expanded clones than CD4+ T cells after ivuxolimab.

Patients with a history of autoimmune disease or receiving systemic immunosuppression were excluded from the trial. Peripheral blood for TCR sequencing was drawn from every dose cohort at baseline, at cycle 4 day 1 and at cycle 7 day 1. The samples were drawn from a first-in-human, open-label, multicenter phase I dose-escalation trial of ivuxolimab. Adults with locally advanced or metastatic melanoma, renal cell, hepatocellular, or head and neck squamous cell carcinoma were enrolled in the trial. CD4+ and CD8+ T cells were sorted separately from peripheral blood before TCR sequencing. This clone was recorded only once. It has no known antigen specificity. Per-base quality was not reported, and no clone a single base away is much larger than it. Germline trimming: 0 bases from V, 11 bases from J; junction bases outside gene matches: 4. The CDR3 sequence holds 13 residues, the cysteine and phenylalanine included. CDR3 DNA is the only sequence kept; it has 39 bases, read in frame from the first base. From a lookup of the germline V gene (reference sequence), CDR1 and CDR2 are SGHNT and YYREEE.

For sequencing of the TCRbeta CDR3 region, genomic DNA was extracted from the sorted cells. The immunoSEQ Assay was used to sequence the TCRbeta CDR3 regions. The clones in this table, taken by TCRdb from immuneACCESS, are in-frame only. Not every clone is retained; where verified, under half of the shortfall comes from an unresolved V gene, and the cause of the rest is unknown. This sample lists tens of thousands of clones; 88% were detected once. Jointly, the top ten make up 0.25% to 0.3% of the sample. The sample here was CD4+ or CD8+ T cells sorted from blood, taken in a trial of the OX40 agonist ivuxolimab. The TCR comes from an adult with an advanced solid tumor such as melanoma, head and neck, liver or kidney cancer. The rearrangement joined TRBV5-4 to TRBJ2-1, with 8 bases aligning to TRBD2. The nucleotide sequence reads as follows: TGTGCCAGCAGCTTGGCCGGGGGGGGAAAGCAGTTCTTC. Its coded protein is CASSLAGGGKQFF.